These 18 T cell receptor beta chains originate from one sample sequenced in a study of human T cells and chemical hapten exposure. A single record per CDR3 protein comes from TCRdb applying MiXCR to the RACE reads. Among 35,000 to 50,000 distinct CDR3 sequences listed, 8.5% to 10% were seen once. The time point is: patch test 2, 6 weeks after DPC sensitization. Treatment: therapeutic diphenylcyclopropenone sensitization with weekly scalp DPC. Before extraction, the whole blood was not fractionated, and total RNA was taken from it. The starting material was whole blood, obtained in connection with sensitization to the hapten diphenylcyclopropenone (DPC). The receptors stem from a woman aged 25 to 39 with alopecia areata. Some clones in this sample may be carry-over from other donors' samples.

V and J are TRBV7-8 and TRBJ2-7, with D perhaps TRBD2 (5 bases). Trimming pared 8 bases from V and 2 bases from J, leaving 7 bases between. In germline, CDR1 is SGHVS, CDR2 FQNEAQ. This CDR3 has 11 residues. The CDR3 sequence: CASRGTYEQYF. As DNA, the CDR3 is TGTGCCAGCCGGGGTACCTACGAGCAGTACTTC.

The table lists this clonotype with many counts. This chain joins TRBV2 and TRBJ2-7; TRBD2 might be the D (6 bases). With 3 bases removed from V and 13 bases from J, the gap between germline ends came to 16 bases. Germline CDR1 is SNHLY and CDR2 is FYNNEI. CDR3 size: 12 residues. DNA of the CDR3: TGTGCCAGCAGTGATTCTGGGGGAGGCGGATACTTC. Residues: CASSDSGGGGYF. The full variable domain, completed using reference TRBV2 and TRBJ2-7, is EPEVTQTPSHQVTQMGQEVILRCVPISNHLYFYWYRQILGQKVEFLVSFYNNEISEKSEIFDDQFSVERPDGSNFTLKIRSTKLEDSAMYFCASSDSGGGGYFGPGTRLTVT.

The chain combines TRBV19 with TRBJ2-7; 7 nucleotides match TRBD1. CDR3 length: 15 amino acids. Germline values: CDR1 LNHDA, CDR2 SQIVND (reference sequence). Trimming took 5 bases from V and 6 from J; bases not matched to a gene: 13. Here the CDR3 reads CASSQRHQGQSEQYF. The CDR3 DNA is TGTGCCAGTAGTCAACGCCACCAGGGACAGTCCGAGCAGTACTTC.

This clonotype was counted only a few times. J is TRBJ2-1 and V is TRBV7-8; D unclear. CDR1 SGHVS and CDR2 FQNEAQ come from the germline V gene. With 1 base removed from V and 3 bases from J, the gap between germline ends came to 4 bases. The CDR3 loop spans 13 amino acids. CDR3: CASSLVRYNEQFF. The DNA of the CDR3 is TGTGCCAGCAGCTTAGTACGCTACAATGAGCAGTTCTTC.

This clonotype was picked up many times. V gene TRBV12-3 or TRBV12-4 combines with J gene TRBJ2-5; the D gene is possibly TRBD1 (6 bases). The CDR3 has 13 residues. V was shortened by 5 bases and J by 5 bases, with 12 bases between the two germline ends. The CDR3: CASSPGTSETQYF. As DNA, the CDR3 is TGTGCCAGCAGTCCCGGGACAAGCGAGACCCAGTACTTC.

This clonotype was counted at least ten times. DNA for the CDR3: TGCGCCAGCAGCCAAGCAGACCTAGGGTTTTCCTACAATGAGCAGTTCTTC. Residues: CASSQADLGFSYNEQFF. The genes are TRBV4-1 and TRBJ2-1, with D uncertain. CDR3 length: 17 amino acids. V was pared by 1 base and J by 1 base, with 14 bases between. Per the germline V gene, CDR1 is MGHRA and CDR2 is YSYEKL.

The sample holds many counts of this clonotype. V is TRBV12-3 or TRBV12-4 and J is TRBJ2-3; D gene uncertain. Trimming took off 5 bases at V and 2 bases at J, with 11 bases between the two ends. The CDR3 consists of 14 residues. In DNA form, the CDR3 reads TGTGCCAGCAGTCTCGACCCGTTCACAGATACGCAGTATTTT. Translated, it gives CASSLDPFTDTQYF.

This clonotype was detected many times. The chain has TRBV24-1 and TRBJ2-1; D perhaps matches TRBD2 (6 bases). V lost 0 bases to trimming and J lost 10 bases, with 15 bases between them. Germline V gene lookup returns CDR1 KGHDR and CDR2 SFDVKD. This CDR3 is built from 15 residues. CDR3 region: CATSDLSSVEGEQFF. The CDR3 region has the DNA TGTGCCACCAGTGATTTGAGTAGTGTGGAGGGGGAGCAGTTCTTC.

The genes are TRBV6-5 and TRBJ2-3, with a tentative D call TRBD1 (6 bases). From germline, CDR1 is MNHEY and CDR2 SVGAGI. V dropped 8 bases and J dropped 7 bases, with 19 bases sitting between them. The CDR3 is 14 amino acids. This chain's CDR3 is CASWQGGNQNTQYF. Here the CDR3 DNA reads TGTGCCAGCTGGCAAGGGGGTAATCAGAATACGCAGTATTTT.

In its sample, this clonotype was seen many times. This sequence joins TRBV3-1 and TRBJ2-5, with D unclear. V lost 0 bases, J lost 5 bases, and 7 bases lay in between. Germline values: CDR1 LGHDT, CDR2 YNNKEL (reference sequence). CDR3 length: 13 residues. The CDR3 DNA follows: TGTGCCAGCAGCCAAGACTGGGTTGAGACCCAGTACTTC. It specifies CASSQDWVETQYF.

The chain joins TRBV6-6 to TRBJ1-5, with D perhaps matching TRBD1 (6 bases). The CDR3 length is 15 residues. Germline CDR1 reads MNHNY; CDR2 reads SVGAGI (reference sequence). Trimming stripped 6 bases from V and 0 bases from J, with 12 bases between. The CDR3 region is CASRRDIGSNQPQHF. The CDR3 nucleotides are TGTGCCAGCAGACGGGACATCGGTAGCAATCAGCCCCAGCATTTT.

This chain links TRBV5-4 with TRBJ2-1; 9 bases agree with TRBD2. Germline lookup yields CDR1 SGHNT and CDR2 YYREEE (reference sequence). Unmatched junction bases numbered 9, after V lost 0 bases and J lost 5 bases. CDR3 length equals 17 residues. The CDR3 loop is CASSLGGAGGPHNEQFF. The CDR3 nucleotides read TGTGCCAGCAGCTTGGGAGGTGCGGGGGGGCCCCACAATGAGCAGTTCTTC.

This clonotype was found a few times. J is TRBJ1-2 and V is TRBV6-4; D unresolved. Trimming removed 0 bases at V and 8 bases at J, with 4 bases between. CDR1 and CDR2 from the germline V gene are MRHNA and SNTAGT. CDR3 length: 11 amino acids. CDR3 amino acids: CASSDSRGYTF. CDR3 DNA sequence: TGTGCCAGCAGTGACTCTCGAGGCTACACCTTC.

The V gene is TRBV7-2, the J gene TRBJ2-1, with 7 bases matching TRBD1. The CDR3 is made up of 14 amino acids. Germline trimming cut 1 base from V and 10 bases from J; bases unmatched to any gene: 7. CDR1 SGHTA and CDR2 FQGNSA come from the germline V gene. This chain's CDR3 is CASSLVDRASEQFF. The CDR3 nucleotides are TGTGCCAGCAGCTTAGTTGACAGGGCAAGCGAGCAGTTCTTC.

This clonotype has at least ten counts. The genes are TRBV5-6 and TRBJ2-1; D might be TRBD1 (6 bases). Germline V gene sequence: CDR1 SGHDT, CDR2 YYEEEE. CDR3 length: 15 residues. V lost 7 bases and J 0 bases, leaving 14 bases between the germline ends. The CDR3 DNA is TGTGCCAGCGCCAAACAGGGAAGCTCCTACAATGAGCAGTTCTTC. Amino acids: CASAKQGSSYNEQFF. Full variable domain (rest looked up from reference TRBV5-6 and TRBJ2-1): DAGVTQSPTHLIKTRGQQVTLRCSPKSGHDTVSWYQQALGQGPQFIFQYYEEEERQRGNFPDRFSGHQFPNYSSELNVNALLLGDSALYLCASAKQGSSYNEQFFGPGTRLTVL.

The chain employs TRBV30 and TRBJ2-5; 10 bases match TRBD1. V gave up 5 bases and J gave up 0 bases; unmatched junction bases: 3. The CDR3 has 14 residues. Germline lookup yields CDR1 GTSNPN and CDR2 SVGIG (reference sequence). CDR3 protein: CAWGGQGYQETQYF. CDR3 coding DNA: TGTGCCTGGGGGGGACAGGGGTACCAAGAGACCCAGTACTTC. Together with reference TRBV30 and TRBJ2-5, the CDR3 gives the full variable domain: SQTIHQWPATLVQPVGSPLSLECTVEGTSNPNLYWYRQAAGRGLQLLFYSVGIGQISSEVPQNLSASRPQDRQFILSSKKLLLSDSGFYLCAWGGQGYQETQYFGPGTRLLVL.

This clonotype has a count of ten or more. The rearrangement uses TRBV5-1 and TRBJ1-5, with D hard to call. V was shortened by 5 bases and J by 6 bases, with 12 bases between the two germline ends. Looked up from germline, CDR1 is SGHRS and CDR2 is YFSETQ. CDR3 length equals 13 residues. The CDR3 sequence is CASSTQLGQPQHF. In DNA form, the CDR3 reads TGCGCCAGCAGTACCCAGTTAGGTCAGCCCCAGCATTTT.

This clonotype was observed a handful of times. The chain joins TRBV28 to TRBJ2-5; D may match TRBD1 or TRBD2 (6 bases each). Germline loops: CDR1 MDHEN, CDR2 SYDVKM. Trimming took 3 bases from V and 1 from J, leaving 12 bases between them. The CDR3 is 15 residues long. CDR3 protein: CASSLGGPLQETQYF. DNA for the CDR3: TGTGCCAGCAGTTTGGGGGGCCCGCTCCAAGAGACCCAGTACTTC.